This T cell receptor beta chain emerged from a study of graft-versus-host responses after intestinal transplantation. Study details: Tacrolimus and steroids were given for around three years to all recipients after anti-thymocyte globulin induction.

Libraries were prepared by immunoSEQ multiplex PCR; TCRdb keeps only in-frame clonotypes and omits some of them. This sample yields over 10,000 clones, of which approximately 93% are seen a single time; approximately 4.8% belongs to the top ten. Trimming took 4 bases from V and 1 from J; bases not matched to a gene: 7. This CDR3 comprises 16 residues. Per the germline V gene, CDR1 is SGHRS and CDR2 is YFSETQ. V gene TRBV5-1 combines with J gene TRBJ2-2; 7 nucleotides agree with TRBD2. The receptor's source is a human patient who received an intestinal transplant, so some T cells may come from the graft donor. The starting material was PBMCs, obtained 950 to 1,300 days after intestinal transplantation. CDR3 nucleotides: TGCGCCAGCAGCGGGGGAGGGGTCCGGAACACCGGGGAGCTGTTTTTT. It encodes CASSGGGVRNTGELFF.